The 29 T cell receptor beta chains below all came from one sample that was sequenced in a study of blood T cell repertoires in COVID-19. Only in-frame clones appear in the TCRdb table, and some are missing; sequencing was by immunoSEQ multiplex PCR. The table includes some 180,000 clones, roughly 85% detected once. Specimen: PBMCs or T cells enriched from blood (not recorded which). Every receptor here comes from a man aged 35 to 55 who had recovered from COVID-19.

This chain joins TRBV5-6 and TRBJ1-2; 12 positions agree with TRBD1. Per germline, CDR1 SGHDT and CDR2 YYEEEE. The CDR3 totals 15 residues. With V trimmed by 4 bases and J by 12 bases, 13 bases remained unmatched. CDR3 sequence reads: CASSRVPGQGAQNTF. The CDR3 coding sequence is TGTGCCAGCAGCCGAGTTCCGGGACAGGGGGCTCAGAACACCTTC.

CDR3 coding DNA: TGTGCCAGCAGTGAAAAGCCCAAGGGGTACTACGAGCAGTACTTC. It is translated as CASSEKPKGYYEQYF. The rearrangement uses TRBV6-1 and TRBJ2-7, with D perhaps TRBD1 (5 bases). Germline V gene lookup returns CDR1 MNHNS and CDR2 SASEGT. This CDR3 region has 15 residues. The V end was cut by 2 bases, the J end by 3 bases, with 14 bases between.

This chain joins TRBV7-3 and TRBJ2-1; possibly TRBD2 for D (7 bases). The V and J ends lost 2 bases and 11 bases respectively, with 13 bases between them. This CDR3 is 13 amino acids long. Germline CDR1 is SGHTA and CDR2 is FQGTGA. The CDR3 spells CASSLLTGGQQFF. The DNA for the CDR3 is TGTGCCAGCAGCTTATTAACGGGGGGCCAGCAGTTCTTC.

The chain combines TRBV7-8 with TRBJ2-6; D might be TRBD1 (6 bases). The CDR3 is 19 residues long. The germline V gene has CDR1 SGHVS and CDR2 FQNEAQ. V lost 6 bases and J lost 0, with 21 bases in between. In DNA form, the CDR3 reads TGTGCCAGCAGGGTTACCGGGACAAACTTCCTCTCTGGGGCCAACGTCCTGACTTTC. Amino acid sequence: CASRVTGTNFLSGANVLTF.

V is TRBV13 and J is TRBJ2-1, with D hard to call. Germline assignment: CDR1 PRHDT and CDR2 FYEKMQ (reference sequence). V lost 0 bases, J lost 8 bases, and 5 bases lay in between. The CDR3 has 12 amino acids. The CDR3 reads CASSLGRDEQFF. In DNA form, the CDR3 reads TGTGCCAGCAGCTTAGGTCGGGATGAGCAGTTCTTC.

The V call is TRBV5-1, the J call TRBJ1-4; D remains ambiguous. The CDR3 spans 15 residues. Trimming left V 5 bases short and J 3 bases short, with 14 bases between. Germline V gene sequence: CDR1 SGHRS, CDR2 YFSETQ. The CDR3 region is CASSLGRGANEKLFF. The CDR3 DNA follows: TGCGCCAGCAGTCTAGGGCGGGGTGCTAATGAAAAACTGTTTTTT.

This rearrangement joins TRBV5-5 to TRBJ2-3; 12 nucleotides agree with TRBD1. CDR1 is SGHKS and CDR2 is YYEKEE in the germline V gene (reference sequence). This CDR3 has 14 residues. The V and J ends lost 7 bases and 4 bases, in that order; junction bases with no gene match: 4. The CDR3 DNA follows: TGTGCCAGCCGGGGACAGGGGGCCCCAGATACGCAGTATTTT. It yields the protein CASRGQGAPDTQYF.

The chain couples TRBV11-2 to TRBJ1-6; D is perhaps TRBD1 (6 bases). Germline V CDR1 and CDR2: SGHAT, FQNNGV. Trimming cost V 5 bases and J 6 bases, with 26 bases left between them. This CDR3 is 19 amino acids long. CDR3 region: CASSPLVTDRRRSNSPLHF. In DNA form, the CDR3 reads TGTGCCAGCAGCCCGTTGGTCACAGACAGGCGGCGATCTAATTCACCCCTCCACTTT. The full variable domain, its missing parts supplied by reference TRBV11-2 and TRBJ1-6, is EAGVAQSPRYKIIEKRQSVAFWCNPISGHATLYWYQQILGQGPKLLIQFQNNGVVDDSQLPKDRFSAERLKGVDSTLKIQPAKLEDSAVYLCASSPLVTDRRRSNSPLHFGNGTRLTVT.

In this sample, this clone turned up once. The rearrangement uses TRBV28 and TRBJ1-4, with 7 bases that match TRBD1. This CDR3 is 14 amino acids long. From germline, CDR1 is MDHEN and CDR2 SYDVKM. The V gene end was trimmed by 6 bases and the J gene end by 3 bases; junction bases not matched to a gene: 4. As DNA, the CDR3 is TGTGCCAGCAGACCGGGACAGCCTAATGAAAAACTGTTTTTT. Translation gives CASRPGQPNEKLFF.

The J gene is TRBJ2-7, the V gene TRBV27; 7 positions match TRBD1. The CDR3 is 12 residues long. Unmatched junction bases numbered 3, after V lost 5 bases and J lost 5 bases. Germline values: CDR1 MNHEY, CDR2 SMNVEV (reference sequence). This chain's CDR3 is CASSITGDEQYF. CDR3 nucleotide sequence: TGTGCCAGCAGTATAACAGGGGACGAGCAGTACTTC.

This chain uses TRBV29-1 with TRBJ1-1; a possible D gene is TRBD1 (5 bases). V lost 7 bases and J lost 3, with 6 bases in between. Germline CDR1 SQVTM, CDR2 ANQGSEA. The CDR3 consists of 10 residues. For the CDR3, the DNA is TGCAGCGCCAGGGACACTGAAGCTTTCTTT. Its protein is CSARDTEAFF.

The gene calls are TRBV5-1 and TRBJ2-3; D is unclear. Germline CDR1 reads SGHRS; CDR2 reads YFSETQ. The CDR3 runs to 14 residues. V lost 5 bases to trimming and J lost 2 bases, with 12 bases between them. The CDR3 loop is CASSSDIPTDTQYF. The CDR3 bases are TGCGCCAGCAGTTCTGACATTCCCACAGATACGCAGTATTTT.

This clone was seen more than once but under ten times. Other DNA variants within this sample encode the same CDR3. The V gene is TRBV29-1, the J gene TRBJ1-1, with D unclear. CDR3 length: 12 residues. The germline CDR1 and CDR2 sequences are SQVTM and ANQGSEA. V lost 3 bases and J lost 4, with 9 bases in between. CDR3 sequence reads: CSVDRGGTEAFF. CDR3 in DNA: TGCAGCGTTGATCGCGGAGGCACTGAAGCTTTCTTT.

The gene calls are TRBV30 and TRBJ1-2; 9 bases fit TRBD1. This CDR3 has 15 residues. V lost 4 bases to trimming and J lost 4 bases; unmatched junction nucleotides: 10. CDR1 is GTSNPN, CDR2 SVGIG, per germline (reference sequence). The CDR3, as DNA: TGTGCCTGGACCGCCGGGACAGGGTACTTCTATGGCTACACCTTC. Protein: CAWTAGTGYFYGYTF.

The rearrangement links TRBV4-2 to TRBJ1-2, with D tentatively TRBD1 (5 bases). CDR3 length: 15 residues. Germline loops: CDR1 LGHNA, CDR2 YNFKEQ. Trimming stripped 0 bases from V and 3 bases from J, with 11 bases between. This chain's CDR3 is CASSQDSGRDYGYTF. CDR3 coding DNA: TGTGCCAGCAGCCAAGATTCGGGCAGGGACTATGGCTACACCTTC.

J is TRBJ2-5 and V is TRBV11-3, with 9 positions matching TRBD2. The germline gives CDR1 SGHNT, CDR2 YENEEA. Trimming cost V 2 bases and J 1 base; bases outside gene matches: 2. CDR3 size: 15 residues. CDR3 coding DNA: TGTGCCAGCAGCTTACTAGCGGGGATCCAAGAGACCCAGTACTTC. This sequence encodes CASSLLAGIQETQYF. Combining the CDR3 with reference TRBV11-3 and TRBJ2-5 gives the whole variable domain EAGVVQSPRYKIIEKKQPVAFWCNPISGHNTLYWYLQNLGQGPELLIRYENEEAVDDSQLPKDRFSAERLKGVDSTLKIQPAELGDSAVYLCASSLLAGIQETQYFGPGTRLLVL.

CDR3 amino acids: CASSAHQGPYNSPLHF. Written as DNA, the CDR3 is TGTGCCAGCAGTGCCCACCAGGGGCCCTATAATTCACCCCTCCACTTT. This sequence joins TRBV25-1 and TRBJ1-6; TRBD1 is a possible D gene (6 bases). Trimming removed 4 bases at V and 2 bases at J, with 12 bases between. This CDR3 has 16 amino acids. Germline lookup yields CDR1 MGHDK and CDR2 SYGVNS.

The chain employs TRBV3-1 (or the pseudogene TRBV3-2) and TRBJ2-1, with 13 bases lining up with TRBD2. Germline V gives CDR1 LGHDT, CDR2 YNNKEL (reference sequence). V lost 10 bases and J lost 12; bases outside the gene matches: 27. This CDR3 has 19 residues. CDR3 residues: CATKSKGHRTSGGLDGQFF. The CDR3 nucleotides read TGTGCCACCAAAAGCAAGGGACATCGGACTAGCGGGGGCCTCGATGGGCAGTTCTTC.

The count of this clone is one. The chain carries TRBV27 and TRBJ1-2; possible D gene TRBD1, 5 bases. The CDR3 contains 15 residues. Germline CDR1 reads MNHEY; CDR2 reads SMNVEV (reference sequence). V lost 4 bases, J lost 8 bases, and 20 bases lay in between. The CDR3 region has the DNA TGTGCCAGCAGTTCCGGAGGGGCCCCTGCTATAGGCTACACCTTC. As protein: CASSSGGAPAIGYTF.

The gene calls are TRBV4-2 and TRBJ1-5; 7 bases match TRBD1. The CDR3 contains 16 residues. Germline trimming cut 0 bases from V and 6 bases from J; bases unmatched to any gene: 8. Germline-derived CDR1 and CDR2 are LGHNA and YNFKEQ. CDR3 amino acids: CASSQDPDRVGQPQHF. DNA for the CDR3: TGTGCCAGCAGCCAAGATCCTGACAGGGTGGGTCAGCCCCAGCATTTT.

The chain joins TRBV27 to TRBJ1-4, with D tentatively TRBD1 (5 bases). The CDR3 is 20 amino acids. The germline CDR1 and CDR2 sequences are MNHEY and SMNVEV (reference sequence). V was pared by 0 bases and J by 8 bases, with 28 bases between. CDR3 nucleotides: TGTGCCAGCAGTTTATCGAGCCCTCGGGGGGGACGGGAGTTCGGGGAAAAACTGTTTTTT. Translated, it gives CASSLSSPRGGREFGEKLFF.

This sequence joins TRBV28 and TRBJ2-7, with 8 bases matching TRBD1. V lost 5 bases and J lost 3; bases outside the gene matches: 3. Germline V gene lookup returns CDR1 MDHEN and CDR2 SYDVKM. The CDR3 totals 13 residues. Here the CDR3 reads CASSPDRGYEQYF. CDR3 bases: TGTGCCAGCAGTCCCGACAGGGGCTACGAGCAGTACTTC.

The sample holds a few counts of this clone. The rearrangement joins TRBV7-9 to TRBJ1-2; 10 nucleotides agree with TRBD1. Trimming took 4 bases from V and 7 from J; bases not matched to a gene: 9. The CDR3 contains 15 residues. CDR1 and CDR2 from the germline V gene are SEHNR and FQNEAQ (reference sequence). The CDR3 region is CASSSIRDRGFGYTF. CDR3 DNA: TGTGCCAGCAGCTCAATCAGGGACAGGGGATTTGGCTACACCTTC.

Of note for this clone: One junction end disagrees with the germline gene, perhaps due to a read error. The chain links TRBV5-1 to TRBJ2-6; 10 positions match TRBD1. The CDR3 consists of 19 residues. Germline CDR1 is SGHRS and CDR2 is YFSETQ. CDR3 in amino acids: CASSFLTGGKRFGTNVLTF. The CDR3 DNA reads as TGCGCCAGCAGCTTCTTGACAGGGGGCAAGAGGTTTGGGACCAACGTCCTGACTTTC.

This rearrangement joins TRBV5-6 to TRBJ2-1, with 9 bases identical to TRBD2. V lost 0 bases, J lost 0 bases, and 7 bases stayed unmatched. Germline CDR1 SGHDT, CDR2 YYEEEE. The CDR3 totals 18 residues. Here the CDR3 DNA reads TGTGCCAGCAGCTTGGATCCCCTAGCGGGAATCTCCTACAATGAGCAGTTCTTC. Its protein product is CASSLDPLAGISYNEQFF. The entire variable domain, with the rest obtained from reference TRBV5-6 and TRBJ2-1, is as follows: DAGVTQSPTHLIKTRGQQVTLRCSPKSGHDTVSWYQQALGQGPQFIFQYYEEEERQRGNFPDRFSGHQFPNYSSELNVNALLLGDSALYLCASSLDPLAGISYNEQFFGPGTRLTVL.

There are a few counts of this clone. This rearrangement joins TRBV18 to TRBJ1-4, with TRBD1 matching over 8 bases. CDR1 is KGHSH, CDR2 LQKENI, per germline. CDR3 length: 16 residues. V lost 4 bases to trimming and J lost 2 bases; unmatched junction nucleotides: 6. The CDR3 DNA reads TGTGCCAGCTCACTAGACCGACAGGGGACTAATGAAAAACTGTTTTTT. Encoded protein: CASSLDRQGTNEKLFF.

The chain carries TRBV4-1 and TRBJ1-5; TRBD1 might be the D (6 bases). The CDR3 covers 15 residues. Trimming stripped 0 bases from V and 7 bases from J, with 13 bases between. The germline V gene has CDR1 MGHRA and CDR2 YSYEKL. The CDR3 nucleotides read TGCGCCAGCAGCCAAGATCCCCAGGGGCCACAGCCCCAGCATTTT. It specifies CASSQDPQGPQPQHF.

This chain joins TRBV7-2 and TRBJ1-2, with TRBD1 matching 10 bases. Looked up from germline, CDR1 is SGHTA and CDR2 is FQGNSA. The CDR3 consists of 15 residues. V lost 0 bases and J lost 4; bases outside the gene matches: 2. The CDR3 DNA is TGTGCCAGCAGCTTAGCGGACAGGGGGACCTATGGCTACACCTTC. It encodes CASSLADRGTYGYTF.

The CDR3 protein is CASSSNGELFF. The CDR3, as DNA: TGTGCCAGCAGTTCCAACGGGGAGCTGTTTTTT. The chain is built from TRBV28 and TRBJ2-2; D ambiguous. This CDR3 has 11 amino acids. Trimming took off 4 bases at V and 7 bases at J, with 4 bases between the two ends. From germline, CDR1 is MDHEN and CDR2 SYDVKM.